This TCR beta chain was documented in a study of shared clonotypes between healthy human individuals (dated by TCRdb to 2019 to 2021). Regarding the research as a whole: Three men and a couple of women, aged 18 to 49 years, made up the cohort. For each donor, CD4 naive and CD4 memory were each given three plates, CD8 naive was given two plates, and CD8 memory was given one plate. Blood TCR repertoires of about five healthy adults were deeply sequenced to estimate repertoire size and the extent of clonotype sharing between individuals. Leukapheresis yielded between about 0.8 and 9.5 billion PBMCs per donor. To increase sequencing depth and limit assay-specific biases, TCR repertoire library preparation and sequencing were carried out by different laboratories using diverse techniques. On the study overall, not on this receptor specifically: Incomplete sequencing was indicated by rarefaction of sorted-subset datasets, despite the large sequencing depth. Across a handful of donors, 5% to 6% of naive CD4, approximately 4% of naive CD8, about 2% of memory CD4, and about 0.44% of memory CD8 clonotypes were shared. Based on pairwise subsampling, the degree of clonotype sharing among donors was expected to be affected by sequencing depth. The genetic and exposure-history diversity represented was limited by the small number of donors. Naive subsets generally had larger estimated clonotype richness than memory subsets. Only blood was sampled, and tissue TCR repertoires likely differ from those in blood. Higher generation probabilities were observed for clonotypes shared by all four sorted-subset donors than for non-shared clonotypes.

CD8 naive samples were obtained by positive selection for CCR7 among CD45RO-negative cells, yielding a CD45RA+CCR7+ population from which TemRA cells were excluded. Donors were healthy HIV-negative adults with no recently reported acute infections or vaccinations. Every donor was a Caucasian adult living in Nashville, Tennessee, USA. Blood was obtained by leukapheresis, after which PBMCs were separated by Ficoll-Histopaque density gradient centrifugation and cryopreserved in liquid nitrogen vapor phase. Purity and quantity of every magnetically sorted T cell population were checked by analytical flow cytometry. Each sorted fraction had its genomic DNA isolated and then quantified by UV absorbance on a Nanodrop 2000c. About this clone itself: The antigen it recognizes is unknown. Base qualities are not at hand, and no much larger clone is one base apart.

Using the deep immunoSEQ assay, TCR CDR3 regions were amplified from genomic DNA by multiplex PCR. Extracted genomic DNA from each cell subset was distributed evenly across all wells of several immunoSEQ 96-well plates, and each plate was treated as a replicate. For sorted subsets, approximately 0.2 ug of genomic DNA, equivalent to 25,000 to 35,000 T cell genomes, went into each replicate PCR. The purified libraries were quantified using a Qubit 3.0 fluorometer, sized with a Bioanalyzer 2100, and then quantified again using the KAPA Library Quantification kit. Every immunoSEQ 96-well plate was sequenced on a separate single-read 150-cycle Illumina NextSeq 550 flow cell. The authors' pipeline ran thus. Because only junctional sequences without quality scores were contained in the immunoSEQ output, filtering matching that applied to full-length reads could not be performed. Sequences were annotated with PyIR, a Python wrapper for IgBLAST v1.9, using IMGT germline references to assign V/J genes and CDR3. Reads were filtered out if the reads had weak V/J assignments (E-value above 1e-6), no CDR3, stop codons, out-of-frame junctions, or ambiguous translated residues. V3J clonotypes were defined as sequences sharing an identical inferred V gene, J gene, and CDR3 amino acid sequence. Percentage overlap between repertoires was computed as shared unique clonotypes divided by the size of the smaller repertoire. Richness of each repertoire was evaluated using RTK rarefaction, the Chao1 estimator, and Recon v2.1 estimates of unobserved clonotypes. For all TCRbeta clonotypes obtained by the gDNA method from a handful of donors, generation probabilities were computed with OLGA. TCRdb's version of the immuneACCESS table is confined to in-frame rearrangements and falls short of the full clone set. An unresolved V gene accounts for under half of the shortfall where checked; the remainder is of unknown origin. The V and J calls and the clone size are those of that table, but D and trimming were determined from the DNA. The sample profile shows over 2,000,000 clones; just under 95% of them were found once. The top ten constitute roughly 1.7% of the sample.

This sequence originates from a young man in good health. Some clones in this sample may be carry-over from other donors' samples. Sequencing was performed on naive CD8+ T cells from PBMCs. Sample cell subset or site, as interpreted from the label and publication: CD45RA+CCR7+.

Here the CDR3 is given as CASSPRVAGGLETQYF. The bases are TGTGCCAGCTCCCCACGGGTAGCGGGAGGCCTGGAGACCCAGTACTTC. The chain links TRBV7-3 with TRBJ2-5; 10 central bases correspond to TRBD2. The germline V gene gives CDR1 as SGHTA and CDR2 as FQGTGA. Including the terminal cysteine and phenylalanine, the CDR3 comprises 16 residues. Only the CDR3 DNA is retained, 48 bases long and in frame from the first base. At the junction V is shortened by 8 bases and J by 5 bases; bases outside the gene matches: 14.